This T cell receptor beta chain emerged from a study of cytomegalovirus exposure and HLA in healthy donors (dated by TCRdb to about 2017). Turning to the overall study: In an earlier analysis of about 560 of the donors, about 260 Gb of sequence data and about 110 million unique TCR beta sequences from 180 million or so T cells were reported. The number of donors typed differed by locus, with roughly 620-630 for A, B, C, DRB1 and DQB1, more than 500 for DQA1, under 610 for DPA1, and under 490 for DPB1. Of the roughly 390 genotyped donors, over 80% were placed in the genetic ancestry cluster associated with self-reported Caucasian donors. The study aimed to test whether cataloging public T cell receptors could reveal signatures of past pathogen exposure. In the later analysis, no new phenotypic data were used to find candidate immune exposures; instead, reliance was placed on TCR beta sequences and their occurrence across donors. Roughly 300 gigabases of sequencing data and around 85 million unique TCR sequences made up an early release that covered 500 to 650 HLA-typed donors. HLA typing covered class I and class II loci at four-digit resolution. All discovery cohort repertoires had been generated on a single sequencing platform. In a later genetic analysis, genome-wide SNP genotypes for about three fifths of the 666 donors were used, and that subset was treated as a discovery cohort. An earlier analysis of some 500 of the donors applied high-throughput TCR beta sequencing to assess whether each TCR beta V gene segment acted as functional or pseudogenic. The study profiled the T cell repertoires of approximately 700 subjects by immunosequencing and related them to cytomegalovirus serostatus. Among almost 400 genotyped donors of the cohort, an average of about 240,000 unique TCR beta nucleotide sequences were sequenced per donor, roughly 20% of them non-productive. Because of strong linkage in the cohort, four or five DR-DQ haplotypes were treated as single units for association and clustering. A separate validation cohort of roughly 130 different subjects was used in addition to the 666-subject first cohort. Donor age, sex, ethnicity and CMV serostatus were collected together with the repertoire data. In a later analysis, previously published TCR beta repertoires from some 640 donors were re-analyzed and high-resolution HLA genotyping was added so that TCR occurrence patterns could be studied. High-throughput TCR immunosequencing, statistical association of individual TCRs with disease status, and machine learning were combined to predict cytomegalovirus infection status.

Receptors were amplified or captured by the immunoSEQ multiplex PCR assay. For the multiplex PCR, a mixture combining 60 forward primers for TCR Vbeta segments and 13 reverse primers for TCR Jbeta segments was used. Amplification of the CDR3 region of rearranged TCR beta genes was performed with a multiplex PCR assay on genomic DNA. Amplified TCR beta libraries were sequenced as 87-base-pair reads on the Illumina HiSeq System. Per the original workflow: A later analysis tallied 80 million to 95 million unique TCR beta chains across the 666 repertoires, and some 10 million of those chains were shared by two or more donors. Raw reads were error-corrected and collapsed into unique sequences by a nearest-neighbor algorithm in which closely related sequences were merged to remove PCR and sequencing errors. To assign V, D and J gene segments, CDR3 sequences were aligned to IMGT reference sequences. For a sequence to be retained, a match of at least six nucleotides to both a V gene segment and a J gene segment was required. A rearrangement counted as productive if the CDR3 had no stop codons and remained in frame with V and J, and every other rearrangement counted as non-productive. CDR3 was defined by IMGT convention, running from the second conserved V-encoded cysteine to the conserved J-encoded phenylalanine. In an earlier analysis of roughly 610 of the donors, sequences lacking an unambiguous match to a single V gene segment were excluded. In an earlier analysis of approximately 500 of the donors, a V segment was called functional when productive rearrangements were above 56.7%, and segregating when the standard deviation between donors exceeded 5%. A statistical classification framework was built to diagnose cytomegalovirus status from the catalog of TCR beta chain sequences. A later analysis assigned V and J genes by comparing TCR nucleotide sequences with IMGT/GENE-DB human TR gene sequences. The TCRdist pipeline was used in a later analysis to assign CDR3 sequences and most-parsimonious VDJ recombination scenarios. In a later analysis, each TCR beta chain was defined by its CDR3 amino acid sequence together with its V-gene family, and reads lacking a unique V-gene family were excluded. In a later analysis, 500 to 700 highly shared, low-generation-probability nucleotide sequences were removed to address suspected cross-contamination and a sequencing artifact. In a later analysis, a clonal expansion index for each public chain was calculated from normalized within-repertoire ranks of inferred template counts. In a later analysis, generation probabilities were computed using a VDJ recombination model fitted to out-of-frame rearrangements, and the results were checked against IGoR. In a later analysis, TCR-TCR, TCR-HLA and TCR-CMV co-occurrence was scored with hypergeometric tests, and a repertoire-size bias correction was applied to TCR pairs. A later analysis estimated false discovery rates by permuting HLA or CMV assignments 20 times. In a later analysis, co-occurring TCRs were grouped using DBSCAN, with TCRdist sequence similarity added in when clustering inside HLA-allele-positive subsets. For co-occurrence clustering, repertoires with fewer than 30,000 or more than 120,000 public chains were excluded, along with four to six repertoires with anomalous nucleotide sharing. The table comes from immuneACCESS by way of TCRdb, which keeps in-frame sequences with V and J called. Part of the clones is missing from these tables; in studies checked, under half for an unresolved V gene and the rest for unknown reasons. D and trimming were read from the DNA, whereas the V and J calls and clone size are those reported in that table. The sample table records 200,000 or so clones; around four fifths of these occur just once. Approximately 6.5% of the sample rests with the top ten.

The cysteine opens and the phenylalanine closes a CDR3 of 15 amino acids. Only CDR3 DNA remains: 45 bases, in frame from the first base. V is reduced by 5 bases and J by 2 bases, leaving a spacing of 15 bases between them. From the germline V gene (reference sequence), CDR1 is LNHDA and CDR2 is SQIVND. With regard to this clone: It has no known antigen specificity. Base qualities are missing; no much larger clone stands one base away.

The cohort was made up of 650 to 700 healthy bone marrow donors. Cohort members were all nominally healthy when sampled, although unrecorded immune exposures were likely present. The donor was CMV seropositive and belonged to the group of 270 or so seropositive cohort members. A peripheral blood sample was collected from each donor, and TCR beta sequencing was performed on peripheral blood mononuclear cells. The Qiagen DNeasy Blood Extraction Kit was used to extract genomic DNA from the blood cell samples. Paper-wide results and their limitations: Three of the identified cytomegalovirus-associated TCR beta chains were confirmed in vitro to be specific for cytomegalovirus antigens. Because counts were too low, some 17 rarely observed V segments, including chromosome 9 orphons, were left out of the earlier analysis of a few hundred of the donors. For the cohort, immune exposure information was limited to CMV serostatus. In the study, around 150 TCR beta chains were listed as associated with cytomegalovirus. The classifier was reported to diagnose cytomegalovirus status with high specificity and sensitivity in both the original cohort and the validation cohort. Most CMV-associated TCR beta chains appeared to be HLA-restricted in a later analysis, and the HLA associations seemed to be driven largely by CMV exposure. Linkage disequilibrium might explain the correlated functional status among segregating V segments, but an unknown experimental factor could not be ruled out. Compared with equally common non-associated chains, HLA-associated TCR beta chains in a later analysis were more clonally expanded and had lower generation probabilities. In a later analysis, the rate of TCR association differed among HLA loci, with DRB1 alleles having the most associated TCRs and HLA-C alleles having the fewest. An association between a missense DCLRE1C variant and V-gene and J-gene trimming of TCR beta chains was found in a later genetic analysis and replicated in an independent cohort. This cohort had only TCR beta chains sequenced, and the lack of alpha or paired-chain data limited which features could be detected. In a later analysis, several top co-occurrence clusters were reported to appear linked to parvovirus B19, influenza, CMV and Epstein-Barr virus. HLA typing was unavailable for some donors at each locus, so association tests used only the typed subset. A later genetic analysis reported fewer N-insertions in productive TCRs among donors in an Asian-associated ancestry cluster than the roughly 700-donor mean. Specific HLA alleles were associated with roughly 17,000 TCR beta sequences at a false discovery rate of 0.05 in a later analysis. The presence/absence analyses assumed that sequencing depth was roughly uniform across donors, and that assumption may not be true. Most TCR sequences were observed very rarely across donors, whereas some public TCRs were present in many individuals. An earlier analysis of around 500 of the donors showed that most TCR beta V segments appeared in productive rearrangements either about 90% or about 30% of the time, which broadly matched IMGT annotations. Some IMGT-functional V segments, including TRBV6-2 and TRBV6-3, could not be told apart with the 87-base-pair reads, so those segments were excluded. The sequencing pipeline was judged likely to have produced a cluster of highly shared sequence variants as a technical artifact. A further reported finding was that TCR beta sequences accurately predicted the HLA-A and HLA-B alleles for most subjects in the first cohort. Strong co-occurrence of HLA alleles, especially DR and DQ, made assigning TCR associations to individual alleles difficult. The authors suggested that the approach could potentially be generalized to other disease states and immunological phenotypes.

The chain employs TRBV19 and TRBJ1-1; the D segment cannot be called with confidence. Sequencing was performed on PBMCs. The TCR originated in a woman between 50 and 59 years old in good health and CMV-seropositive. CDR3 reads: CASSRLSSSNTEAFF. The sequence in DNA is TGTGCCAGTAGTCGCCTATCTAGTAGTAACACTGAAGCTTTCTTT.